This TCR beta chain was captured by sequencing in a study of shared clonotypes between healthy human individuals. Template for every sorted-subset replicate PCR totaled about 200 ng DNA, roughly 30,000 T cell genomes. Sequencing used immunoSEQ multiplex PCR; TCRdb keeps in-frame clones, though not all of them. Of about 2.2 million clones detected, 93% appear once; the ten largest clones hold over 1.5%. Germline V lookup: CDR1 SGHAT, CDR2 FQDESV (reference sequence). The V gene lost 0 bases and the J gene lost 1 base, with 12 bases spanning the gap. The CDR3 is made up of 16 amino acids. Naive CD8 cells comprised CD45RO-negative, CCR7-positively selected cells, excluding terminally differentiated effector memory CD45RA+ cells. The donor cohort consisted entirely of Caucasian adults residing in Nashville, Tennessee.

Sequencing used naive CD8+ T cells from PBMCs. The J gene is TRBJ1-1, the V gene TRBV11-1; possibly TRBD1 for D (6 bases). The receptor was isolated from a man in his late teens or twenties in good health. Some clones in this sample may be carry-over from other donors' samples. This CDR3 is CASSLALGRGNTEAFF. The CDR3 nucleotides read TGTGCCAGCAGCTTAGCGTTGGGCAGGGGGAACACTGAAGCTTTCTTT.